One sample yielded the 15 T cell receptor beta chains listed below, sequenced in a study of cytomegalovirus exposure and HLA in healthy donors. The PCR ran on 60 Vbeta and 13 Jbeta primers. Sequencing was performed with immunoSEQ multiplex PCR; in TCRdb, only in-frame clones are kept and a portion is missing. The sample lists about 130,000 clones, more than 80% seen once, with 1% in the top ten. The sample taken for sequencing was PBMCs. The receptors originated from a man between 40 and 49 years old in good health and CMV-seronegative.

The CDR3 sequence: CASSLGGQPQHF. Here the CDR3 DNA reads TGTGCCAGCAGTTTAGGAGGGCAGCCCCAGCATTTT. J is TRBJ1-5 and V is TRBV28; no clear D. The CDR3 extends over 12 amino acids. Trimming cost V 2 bases and J 7 bases, with 6 bases left between them. The germline V gene encodes CDR1 MDHEN and CDR2 SYDVKM.

The chain recombines TRBV11-2 with TRBJ2-1, with TRBD2 matching 9 bases. The germline V gene encodes CDR1 SGHAT and CDR2 FQNNGV. CDR3 length: 16 amino acids. V was pared by 5 bases and J by 3 bases, with 8 bases of the junction left unmatched. The CDR3 nucleotides are TGTGCCAGCAGCCCCTTAGCGGGAGTCGTCTACAATGAGCAGTTCTTC. Protein: CASSPLAGVVYNEQFF.

CDR3 coding DNA: TGTGCCAGCAGGCGCTACAATGAGCAGTTCTTC. Translation: CASRRYNEQFF. This sequence joins TRBV6-1 and TRBJ2-1; D is undetermined. This CDR3 has 11 amino acids. The V and J ends lost 6 bases and 3 bases respectively, with 3 bases between them. Germline CDR1 is MNHNS and CDR2 is SASEGT.

The chain links TRBV30 to TRBJ2-3, with 7 bases aligning to TRBD2. The germline V gene encodes CDR1 GTSNPN and CDR2 SVGIG (reference sequence). V lost 0 bases to trimming and J lost 1 base; unmatched junction nucleotides: 10. The CDR3 has 17 residues. DNA for the CDR3: TGTGCCTGGAGTGTACTCGGCGGGAGTACTCGCACAGATACGCAGTATTTT. Its translation: CAWSVLGGSTRTDTQYF.

This rearrangement joins TRBV4-1 to TRBJ1-4; the D is unclear. Germline V gene data show CDR1 as MGHRA and CDR2 as YSYEKL. The CDR3 runs to 14 residues. The V end lost 1 base, the J end lost 4 bases, and 7 bases lay between the germline ends. This CDR3 reads CASSQGHLNEKLFF. CDR3 coding DNA: TGCGCCAGCAGCCAAGGGCACCTTAATGAAAAACTGTTTTTT.

The V call is TRBV7-9, the J call TRBJ2-2, with D tentatively TRBD1 (6 bases). Trimming cost V 3 bases and J 6 bases, with 8 bases left between them. This CDR3 region has 13 residues. Germline-derived CDR1 and CDR2 are SEHNR and FQNEAQ (reference sequence). The DNA of the CDR3 is TGTGCCAGCAGCTTCACAGGGTCCGGGGAGCTGTTTTTT. Amino acid sequence: CASSFTGSGELFF.

The chain employs TRBV7-9 and TRBJ1-1; 9 bases align to TRBD1. The V and J ends lost 5 bases and 4 bases, in that order; junction bases with no gene match: 5. Germline CDR1 reads SEHNR; CDR2 reads FQNEAQ (reference sequence). The CDR3 totals 14 residues. CDR3 DNA: TGTGCCAGCAGCCTTGGGACAGGGTCCACTGAAGCTTTCTTT. Its translation is CASSLGTGSTEAFF.

The CDR3 coding sequence is TGCGCCAGCAGCTTGGTACCTAGCGGGAGTGAGACCCAGTACTTC. It specifies CASSLVPSGSETQYF. The chain employs TRBV5-1 and TRBJ2-5, with TRBD2 matching 10 bases. Germline CDR1 SGHRS, CDR2 YFSETQ. CDR3 length: 15 amino acids. V lost 0 bases and J lost 5; bases outside the gene matches: 4.

This chain connects TRBV19 to TRBJ1-1; D not certain. The CDR3 loop spans 14 amino acids. Per germline, CDR1 LNHDA and CDR2 SQIVND (reference sequence). V shed 4 bases and J shed 3 bases, with 12 bases lying between them. The CDR3, as DNA: TGTGCCAGTAGTACCTCGGGAGACCACACTGAAGCTTTCTTT. As protein: CASSTSGDHTEAFF.

The chain recombines TRBV28 with TRBJ1-5; 10 bases align to TRBD1. Germline CDR1 MDHEN, CDR2 SYDVKM. There are 18 residues in the CDR3. V was pared by 3 bases and J by 0 bases, with 8 bases of the junction left unmatched. Here the CDR3 reads CASSFPRDRGLSNQPQHF. CDR3 nucleotide sequence: TGTGCCAGCAGTTTCCCCCGGGACAGGGGTCTTAGCAATCAGCCCCAGCATTTT.

V and J are TRBV6-6 and TRBJ2-7; 7 bases are a match to TRBD1. Germline CDR1 is MNHNY and CDR2 is SVGAGI (reference sequence). The junction had 15 bases not matched to a gene; V was cut back by 8 bases and J by 5 bases. This CDR3 comprises 15 residues. The CDR3 sequence: CASGGLTTGIDEQYF. The CDR3 DNA sequence: TGTGCCAGCGGGGGCCTCACGACAGGGATAGACGAGCAGTACTTC.

This clone was counted a single time. V gene TRBV29-1 combines with J gene TRBJ1-3, with D tentatively TRBD1 (6 bases). The CDR3 has 15 residues. CDR1 and CDR2 from the germline V gene are SQVTM and ANQGSEA. Between the trimmed V and J ends, which lost 6 bases and 0 bases, there was a span of 15 bases. CDR3 in amino acids: CSVVTGTSSGNTIYF. As DNA, the CDR3 is TGCAGCGTCGTAACCGGGACATCCTCTGGAAACACCATATATTTT.

The chain links TRBV18 to TRBJ1-3; D is possibly TRBD1 (5 bases). The germline V gene has CDR1 KGHSH and CDR2 LQKENI. Trimming took 3 bases from V and 9 from J, leaving 15 bases between them. This CDR3 has 14 amino acids. Here the CDR3 DNA reads TGTGCCAGCTCACCGGACGGCCCCGGGGGCACCATATATTTT. Translating it yields CASSPDGPGGTIYF. Full variable domain (missing parts from reference TRBV18 and TRBJ1-3): NAGVMQNPRHLVRRRGQEARLRCSPMKGHSHVYWYRQLPEEGLKFMVYLQKENIIDESGMPKERFSAEFPKEGPSILRIQQVVRGDSAAYFCASSPDGPGGTIYFGEGSWLTVV.

In its sample, this clone was seen once. The germline gene is not matched at one end of the junction; a read error may be the cause. The rearrangement joins TRBV5-1 to TRBJ2-7; 9 positions match TRBD1. The CDR3 runs 15 residues. The germline gives CDR1 SGHRS, CDR2 YFSETQ. The CDR3 reads CASSPTGGGSHEQYF. The DNA of the CDR3 is TGCGCCAGCAGCCCTACAGGGGGCGGCTCCCACGAGCAGTACTTC.

The rearrangement links TRBV7-6 to TRBJ2-7, with 7 bases fitting TRBD2. Trimming at V came to 2 bases and at J to 6 bases, leaving 10 bases not matched to a gene. Germline CDR1 and CDR2: SGHVS and FNYEAQ. CDR3 length equals 15 residues. CDR3 region: CASSLNRREQAEQYF. The CDR3 bases are TGTGCCAGCAGCTTAAATAGGCGGGAGCAAGCCGAGCAGTACTTC.